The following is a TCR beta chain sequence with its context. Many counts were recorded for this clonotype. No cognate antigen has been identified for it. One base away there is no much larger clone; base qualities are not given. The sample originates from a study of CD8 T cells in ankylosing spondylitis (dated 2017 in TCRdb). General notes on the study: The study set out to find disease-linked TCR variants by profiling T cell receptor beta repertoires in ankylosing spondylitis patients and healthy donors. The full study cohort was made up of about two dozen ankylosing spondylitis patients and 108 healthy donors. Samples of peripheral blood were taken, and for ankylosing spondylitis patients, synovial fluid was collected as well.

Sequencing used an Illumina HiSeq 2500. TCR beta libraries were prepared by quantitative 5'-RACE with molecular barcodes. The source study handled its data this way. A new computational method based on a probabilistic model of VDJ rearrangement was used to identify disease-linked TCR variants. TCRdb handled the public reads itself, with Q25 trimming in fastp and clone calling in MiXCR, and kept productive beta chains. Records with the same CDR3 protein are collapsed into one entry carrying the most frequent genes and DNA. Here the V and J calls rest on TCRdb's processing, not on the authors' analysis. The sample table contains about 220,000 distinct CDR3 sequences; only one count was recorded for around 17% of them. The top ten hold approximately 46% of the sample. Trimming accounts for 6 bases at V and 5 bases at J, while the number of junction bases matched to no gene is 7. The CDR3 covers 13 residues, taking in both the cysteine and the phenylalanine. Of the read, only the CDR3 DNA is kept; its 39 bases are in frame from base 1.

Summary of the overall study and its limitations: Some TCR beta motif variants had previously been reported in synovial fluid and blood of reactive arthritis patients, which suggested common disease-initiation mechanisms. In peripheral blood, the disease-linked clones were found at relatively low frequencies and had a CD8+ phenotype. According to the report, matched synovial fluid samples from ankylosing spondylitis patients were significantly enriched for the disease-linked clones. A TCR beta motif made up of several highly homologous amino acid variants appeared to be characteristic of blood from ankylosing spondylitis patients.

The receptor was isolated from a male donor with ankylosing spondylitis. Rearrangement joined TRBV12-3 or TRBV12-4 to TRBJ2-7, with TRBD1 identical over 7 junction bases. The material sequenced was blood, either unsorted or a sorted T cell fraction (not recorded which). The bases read TGTGCCAGCAGCCGACAGGGCCCCCACGAGCAGTACTTC. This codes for CASSRQGPHEQYF.